These 10 T cell receptor beta chains were sequenced from one sample in a study of control samples from healthy donors and cancer patients. Libraries were prepared by immunoSEQ multiplex PCR; TCRdb keeps only in-frame clonotypes and omits some of them. The sample lists about 220,000 clones; around 94% were seen once. Sequenced input: blood. These receptors all come from a man aged 50 to 59 in good health.

The count of this clone is one. The V gene is TRBV5-3, the J gene TRBJ2-7; weak D call: TRBD1 (6 bases). TRBV5-3 is recorded as an ORF, its role being uncertain. The CDR3 loop spans 18 amino acids. With 3 bases removed from V and 0 bases from J, the gap between germline ends came to 22 bases. CDR3 nucleotides: TGTGCCAGAAGCTCCATTTCCCCGGGACACCTAAACTCCTACGAGCAGTACGTC. Translating it yields CARSSISPGHLNSYEQYV.

The J gene is TRBJ2-7, the V gene TRBV5-4; D not resolved. Trimming removed 0 bases from V and 2 bases from J, with 6 bases in between. The length of the CDR3 is 13 residues. Germline V gene lookup returns CDR1 SGHNT and CDR2 YYREEE (reference sequence). This chain's CDR3 is CASSLASTYEQYF. Here the CDR3 DNA reads TGTGCCAGCAGCTTGGCCTCTACCTACGAGCAGTACTTC. The full variable domain, rest sourced from reference TRBV5-4 and TRBJ2-7, is ETGVTQSPTHLIKTRGQQVTLRCSSQSGHNTVSWYQQALGQGPQFIFQYYREEENGRGNFPPRFSGLQFPNYSSELNVNALELDDSALYLCASSLASTYEQYFGPGTRLTVT.

This clone was found a few times. The CDR3 nucleotides are TGTGCCAGCTGGGGGGGGCTGGGGCAGTACTTC. This encodes CASWGGLGQYF. V gene TRBV7-2 combines with J gene TRBJ2-7; D might be TRBD2 (7 bases). Trimming shortened V by 8 bases and J by 9 bases, and 14 bases separated the two germline ends. CDR1 and CDR2 from the germline V gene are SGHTA and FQGNSA. The CDR3 contains 11 residues.

J is TRBJ1-5 and V is TRBV19, with a possible D match to TRBD1 (5 bases). V lost 7 bases and J 5 bases, leaving 24 bases between the germline ends. Germline CDR1 is LNHDA and CDR2 is SQIVND (reference sequence). The CDR3 covers 17 residues. CDR3 nucleotides: TGTGCCAGTACGTTCAGACAGATTCCCGGGGGGGATCAGCCCCAGCATTTT. It codes for CASTFRQIPGGDQPQHF.

The chain combines TRBV30 with TRBJ1-2, with D perhaps matching TRBD1 (5 bases). This CDR3 region has 13 residues. V shed 4 bases and J shed 8 bases, with 17 bases lying between them. Germline lookup yields CDR1 GTSNPN and CDR2 SVGIG (reference sequence). As DNA, the CDR3 is TGTGCCTGGACCCTCTTGGGGCCGAGAGGCTACACCTTC. Its protein is CAWTLLGPRGYTF.

The chain is built from TRBV6-5 and TRBJ1-1; D call uncertain. The ends were cut back, 6 bases at V and 3 bases at J, with 17 bases in the middle. Looked up from germline, CDR1 is MNHEY and CDR2 is SVGAGI. This CDR3 spans 15 amino acids. The DNA for the CDR3 is TGTGCCAGCAGCCCCCCGGGGTCTAGTTACACTGAAGCTTTCTTT. Translation: CASSPPGSSYTEAFF.

The V and J genes are TRBV3-1 (or the pseudogene TRBV3-2) and TRBJ1-5; a possible D gene is TRBD1 (5 bases). In germline, CDR1 is LGHDT, CDR2 YNNKEL (reference sequence). The CDR3 has 14 residues. Trimming pared 4 bases from V and 3 bases from J, leaving 10 bases between. CDR3 region: CASSLGRDNQPQHF. As DNA, the CDR3 is TGTGCCAGCAGCCTAGGCAGGGACAATCAGCCCCAGCATTTT.

The J gene is TRBJ1-1, the V gene TRBV3-1 (or the pseudogene TRBV3-2); D is undetermined. Germline CDR1 and CDR2: LGHDT and YNNKEL (reference sequence). The CDR3 totals 12 residues. The germline V and J ends were trimmed by 0 bases and 5 bases, with 4 bases remaining between them. CDR3 DNA sequence: TGTGCCAGCAGCCAAGAAGGGACTGAAGCTTTCTTT. Translation: CASSQEGTEAFF.

This chain connects TRBV28 to TRBJ2-3, with 7 bases fitting TRBD2. The CDR3 runs to 16 residues. Unmatched junction bases numbered 14, after V lost 6 bases and J lost 5 bases. Germline lookup yields CDR1 MDHEN and CDR2 SYDVKM. CDR3 coding DNA: TGTGCCAGCAGATCGATCGGGCTGGGGGGGGGAGATACGCAGTATTTT. It yields the protein CASRSIGLGGGDTQYF. The full variable domain, with the rest looked up from reference TRBV28 and TRBJ2-3, is DVKVTQSSRYLVKRTGEKVFLECVQDMDHENMFWYRQDPGLGLRLIYFSYDVKMKEKGDIPEGYSVSREKKERFSLILESASTNQTSMYLCASRSIGLGGGDTQYFGPGTRLTVL.

J is TRBJ1-1 and V is TRBV3-1 (or the pseudogene TRBV3-2); D might be TRBD1 (5 bases). V was clipped by 4 bases and J by 7 bases, with 19 bases between them. The CDR3 runs 15 residues. Germline V gives CDR1 LGHDT, CDR2 YNNKEL (reference sequence). The DNA for the CDR3 is TGTGCCAGCAGCCTTGGGCCCGGGGCAGGTAGTGAAGCTTTCTTT. This codes for CASSLGPGAGSEAFF.